A single sample gave rise to the 20 T cell receptor beta chains below, sequenced in a study of tumor-infiltrating lymphocytes in primary liver carcinoma. The input was 450 to 500 ng total RNA; TCR beta cDNA was made from it with a constant-region primer. A slightly modified ARM-PCR protocol with three nested multiplex PCR rounds produced these TCR beta libraries. Rounds one and two of PCR, each of roughly 10 cycles, were primed with TRBV1-TRBV30 forward primers and a C-beta reverse primer. TCRdb passed the multiplex PCR reads through MiXCR, listing each CDR3 protein once. The repertoire holds just over 300,000 distinct CDR3 sequences, with nearly 60% as singletons. Germline DNA was extracted too, while blood RNA derived from unsorted whole blood. Sequenced sample: peripheral blood. The receptors were gathered from a woman aged 25 to 39 with primary liver carcinoma and hepatitis B virus infection.

This clonotype was observed a few times. The chain employs TRBV6-1 and TRBJ2-3, with unresolved D. The CDR3 consists of 16 residues. Trimming took off 8 bases at V and 6 bases at J, with 24 bases between the two ends. The V gene's germline CDR1 is MNHNS and CDR2 SASEGT. CDR3 region: CASALLLSSTEDTQYF. In DNA, the CDR3 is TGTGCCAGCGCGCTTTTGTTGTCCTCCACTGAGGATACGCAGTATTTT.

Comments on this clonotype: One end of the junction is discordant with germline, which a read error may explain. The chain is built from TRBV6-5 and TRBJ2-5; D is perhaps TRBD2 (6 bases). This CDR3 contains 16 residues. CDR1 is MNHEY and CDR2 is SVGAGI in the germline V gene. The CDR3 is CASSTQIAGGQETLYF. The DNA of the CDR3 is TGTGCCAGCTCTACACAGATAGCCGGGGGTCAAGAGACCCTGTACTTC.

About this clonotype itself: No conserved phenylalanine or tryptophan ends this CDR3, so it is likely a read error. The CDR3 DNA follows: TGTGCCAGCAGCCACTCGGGCAGCAATGAGCAGTTCCTC. Translating it yields CASSHSGSNEQFL. The chain uses TRBV6-2 or TRBV6-3 and TRBJ2-1, with D unclear. Germline V gives CDR1 MNHEY, CDR2 SVGEGT. This CDR3 has 13 amino acids. The ends were cut back, 6 bases at V and 6 bases at J, with 12 bases in the middle.

Worth noting for this clonotype: Possible read error: a much larger clone is one base away. The V gene is TRBV6-2 or TRBV6-3, the J gene TRBJ2-1; 8 nucleotides agree with TRBD2. The germline V gene has CDR1 MNHEY and CDR2 SVGEGT. The CDR3 spans 15 residues. The CDR3 bases are TGTGTCAGCAACCCGGGGGGGGCTGCCTACAATGAGCAGTTCTTC. Its translation is CVSNPGGAAYNEQFF.

This clonotype was counted many times. The rearrangement joins TRBV6-5 to TRBJ1-1; no clear D. Between the trimmed V and J ends, which lost 6 bases and 7 bases, there was a span of 18 bases. CDR3 length: 14 residues. Germline CDR1 MNHEY, CDR2 SVGAGI. As DNA, the CDR3 is TGTGCCAGCAGCCTAAAGGCTCGTTCCGGTGAAGCTTTCTTT. Residues: CASSLKARSGEAFF.

The chain uses TRBV5-4 and TRBJ2-2; TRBD1 aligns across 11 bases. The CDR3 covers 14 residues. Trimming removed 4 bases from V and 7 bases from J; junction bases left unmatched: 3. The germline gives CDR1 SGHNT, CDR2 YYREEE (reference sequence). For the CDR3, the DNA is TGTGCCAGCAGCCGGGACAGGGGGATCGGGGAGCTGTTTTTT. The encoded protein is CASSRDRGIGELFF.

This clonotype was seen at least ten times. The chain recombines TRBV6-5 with TRBJ2-7; 11 nucleotides match TRBD2. Per the germline V gene, CDR1 is MNHEY and CDR2 is SVGAGI. V trimming: 6 bases; J trimming: 7 bases; junction bases outside the gene matches: 8. The CDR3 has 14 amino acids. CDR3 coding DNA: TGTGCCAGCAGCCGACTAGCGGGAATGATTGAGCAGTACTTC. The encoded protein is CASSRLAGMIEQYF.

Concerning this clonotype: Since no conserved phenylalanine or tryptophan closes the CDR3, a read error is the likely cause. This chain links TRBV11-3 with TRBJ2-3; D is tentatively TRBD1 or TRBD2 (6 bases each). The germline gives CDR1 SGHNT, CDR2 YENEEA. This CDR3 region has 13 residues. Trimming shortened V by 9 bases and J by 2 bases, and 12 bases separated the two germline ends. The CDR3 DNA reads TGTGCCAGTGGGGGGCCAAACACAGATACGCAGTATCTT. This sequence encodes CASGGPNTDTQYL.

Notes on this clonotype: A much more abundant neighbour one base away suggests this may be a read error. V gene TRBV12-3 or TRBV12-4 combines with J gene TRBJ2-4; 7 bases map to TRBD1. CDR3 length: 14 amino acids. CDR3 sequence reads: CASSHRGAKTIQYF. The CDR3 bases are TGTGCCAGCAGTCACAGGGGTGCCAAAACCATTCAGTACTTC.

This clonotype appeared a few times. The rearrangement joins TRBV6-5 to TRBJ2-5, with 7 bases that match TRBD1. The CDR3 length is 16 residues. Germline-derived CDR1 and CDR2 are MNHEY and SVGAGI. V dropped 0 bases and J dropped 0; count of bases not matched to a gene: 4. The CDR3 loop is CASSYSPGTDQETQYF. The CDR3 bases are TGTGCCAGCAGTTACTCTCCGGGGACAGACCAAGAGACCCAGTACTTC.

This clonotype was detected a few times. The chain carries TRBV4-1 and TRBJ2-7; D ambiguous. Trimming stripped 3 bases from V and 2 bases from J, with 11 bases between. Germline V gives CDR1 MGHRA, CDR2 YSYEKL. This CDR3 has 14 residues. The CDR3, as DNA: TGCGCCAGCAGCCAGATTGCGCGAGCCTACGAGCAGTACTTC. Translating gives CASSQIARAYEQYF.

This clonotype has only a few counts. The V and J genes are TRBV28 and TRBJ2-1; 9 bases are a match to TRBD1. The CDR3 contains 17 residues. Unmatched junction bases numbered 11, after V lost 4 bases and J lost 4 bases. Germline-derived CDR1 and CDR2 are MDHEN and SYDVKM. The DNA of the CDR3 is TGTGCCAGCAGTTCCCTCAGAGGGACAGGGCCATACAATGAGCAGTTCTTC. This gives the protein CASSSLRGTGPYNEQFF.

This clonotype has more than one count but fewer than ten. The chain couples TRBV6-5 to TRBJ1-2; D is unresolved. The V end lost 5 bases, the J end lost 4 bases, and 11 bases lay between the germline ends. This CDR3 comprises 13 residues. CDR1 and CDR2 (germline): MNHEY, SVGAGI. The CDR3 here is CASSPGPPYGYTF. CDR3 bases: TGTGCCAGCAGTCCCGGACCACCCTATGGCTACACCTTC.

This clonotype was detected once. The CDR3 region has the DNA TGCGCCAGCAGTGACGCTGGTGAGCAGTTCTTC. This sequence encodes CASSDAGEQFF. This rearrangement joins TRBV10-2 to TRBJ2-1; no reliable D call. Deletions cut 3 bases from V and 9 bases from J, with 6 bases between. Germline lookup yields CDR1 WSHSY and CDR2 SAAADI. The CDR3 covers 11 residues.

Ten or more counts support this clonotype. The rearrangement joins TRBV11-2 to TRBJ2-7, with D maybe TRBD2 (7 bases). This CDR3 region has 11 residues. CDR1 and CDR2 from the germline V gene are SGHAT and FQNNGV. V was clipped by 8 bases and J by 4 bases, with 9 bases between them. The CDR3 DNA is TGTGCCAGCGGGAGGGGGTACGAGCAGTACTTC. Its protein is CASGRGYEQYF.

This clonotype was seen ten or more times. The J gene is TRBJ2-7, the V gene TRBV11-2, with 9 bases identical to TRBD1. This CDR3 has 15 amino acids. J was trimmed by 2 bases and V by 5 bases; bases with no gene match: 7. The germline V gene has CDR1 SGHAT and CDR2 FQNNGV. The CDR3 reads CASSSNRGPTYEQYF. In nucleotides, the CDR3 is TGTGCCAGCAGCAGTAACAGGGGGCCAACCTACGAGCAGTACTTC.

Turning to this clonotype: The final CDR3 position lacks the conserved phenylalanine or tryptophan, pointing to a likely read error. This chain links TRBV11-2 with TRBJ2-7, with D possibly TRBD1 on 6 matching bases. The CDR3 contains 17 residues. Germline V lookup: CDR1 SGHAT, CDR2 FQNNGV. V was trimmed by 1 base and J by 6 bases, leaving 22 bases between them. Here the CDR3 reads CASSLVVRTALPAEQYS. The CDR3 coding sequence is TGTGCCAGCAGCTTAGTAGTCAGGACAGCCTTACCGGCCGAGCAGTACTCC.

For this clonotype: This may be a read error, as it is one base from a much larger clone. The CDR3 DNA sequence: TGTGCCAGCAGCCGCGACAATGGGCAGTTCTTC. This gives the protein CASSRDNGQFF. The genes are TRBV14 and TRBJ2-1; D gene uncertain. Germline V gene sequence: CDR1 SGHDN, CDR2 FVKESK. The CDR3 is 11 amino acids. Full variable domain (remainder filled in from reference TRBV14 and TRBJ2-1): EAGVTQFPSHSVIEKGQTVTLRCDPISGHDNLYWYRRVMGKEIKFLLHFVKESKQDESGMPNNRFLAERTGGTYSTLKVQPAELEDSGVYFCASSRDNGQFFGPGTRLTVL.

The chain links TRBV6-5 to TRBJ2-7, with TRBD2 identical over 10 bases. This CDR3 is 14 amino acids long. Germline V gives CDR1 MNHEY, CDR2 SVGAGI. Trimming at V came to 11 bases and at J to 5 bases, leaving 12 bases not matched to a gene. The DNA for the CDR3 is TGTGCCGGCACTGTTAGCGGGAGGCGGGACGAGCAGTACTTC. Encoded protein: CAGTVSGRRDEQYF.

This clonotype appeared once. A much larger clone lies one base from this, so it may be a read error. Given the absence of the conserved phenylalanine or tryptophan at the CDR3 end, a read error is likely. Because the CDR3's place on the DNA is in doubt, the DNA is left out and the CDR3 is given as listed by TCRdb. The V and J genes are TRBV6-2 or TRBV6-3 and TRBJ2-4; the table's D call TRBD1 went unverified against the DNA. CDR1 and CDR2 from the germline V gene are MNHEY and SVGEGT. The CDR3 sequence runs 12 residues, both termini included. The CDR3 spells CASNDPGAGPHL.